This entry describes one T cell receptor (beta chain). This sample was included in a study of blood T cell repertoires in COVID-19. The repertoire was sequenced with immunoSEQ multiplex PCR; TCRdb's copy has only in-frame clones and lacks some. The profile covers 150,000 to 200,000 clones, with about 86% appearing a single time and approximately 15% taken by the ten largest. The CDR3 is made up of 14 amino acids. V lost 3 bases to trimming and J lost 3 bases, with 13 bases between them. CDR1 SGHRS and CDR2 YFSETQ come from the germline V gene. Sequencing used peripheral blood. V gene TRBV5-1 combines with J gene TRBJ2-7, with D perhaps matching TRBD1 (6 bases). The source is a man younger than 40 with active or convalescent COVID-19. The CDR3 DNA reads TGCGCCAGCAGCTCCCGGGACACCCTCTACGAGCAGTACTTC. It translates to CASSSRDTLYEQYF.